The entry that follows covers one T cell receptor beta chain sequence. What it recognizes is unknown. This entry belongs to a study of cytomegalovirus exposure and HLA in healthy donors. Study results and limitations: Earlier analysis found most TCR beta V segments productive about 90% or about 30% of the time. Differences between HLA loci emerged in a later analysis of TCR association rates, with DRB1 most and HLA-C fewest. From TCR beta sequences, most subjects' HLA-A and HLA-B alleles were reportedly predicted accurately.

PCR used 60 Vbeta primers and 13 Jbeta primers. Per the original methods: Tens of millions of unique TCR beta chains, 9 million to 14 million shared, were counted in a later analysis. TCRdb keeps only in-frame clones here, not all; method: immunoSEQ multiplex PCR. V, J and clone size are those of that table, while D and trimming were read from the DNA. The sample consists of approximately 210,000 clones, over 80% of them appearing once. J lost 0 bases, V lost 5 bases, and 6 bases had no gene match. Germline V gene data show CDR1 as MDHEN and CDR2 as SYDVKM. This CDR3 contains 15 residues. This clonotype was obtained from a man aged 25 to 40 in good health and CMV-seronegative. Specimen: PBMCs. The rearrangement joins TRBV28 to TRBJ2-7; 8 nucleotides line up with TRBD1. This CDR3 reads CASSPPQGVSYEQYF. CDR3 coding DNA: TGTGCCAGCAGTCCCCCACAGGGGGTCTCCTACGAGCAGTACTTC.